What follows are 31 T cell receptor beta chains derived from one specimen sequenced in a study of identical twins (dated by TCRdb to 2015 to 2016). Library prep was done by 5' RACE. Sequenced using an Illumina HiSeq 2000. The public sequencing data were trimmed at Q25 with fastp and processed into clonotypes with MiXCR by TCRdb, which kept only in-frame beta chains. Entries are consolidated by CDR3 protein sequence, retaining the most common genes and DNA. Counted in this sample were 690,000 or so distinct CDR3 sequences; more than 6.5% of them appeared once. Clones ranked in the top ten supply approximately 0.94% of the sample. The data were also submitted as part of a second study, on yellow fever vaccine responses in identical twins.

The specimen sequenced was PBMCs. Receptor source: a woman under 30 in good health.

This clonotype showed up just a few times. This sequence joins TRBV5-1 and TRBJ1-2; 8 nucleotides line up with TRBD1. This CDR3 comprises 15 residues. Trimming took 4 bases from V and 8 from J; bases not matched to a gene: 13. CDR1 and CDR2 from the germline V gene are SGHRS and YFSETQ. The CDR3 protein is CASSTPRQGAKGYTF. The CDR3, as DNA: TGCGCCAGCAGCACCCCCAGGCAGGGGGCGAAGGGCTACACCTTC.

A single count supports this clonotype. J is TRBJ2-3 and V is TRBV27, with TRBD2 identical over 13 bases. The CDR3 consists of 16 residues. V trimming: 6 bases; J trimming: 4 bases; junction bases outside the gene matches: 7. Germline loops: CDR1 MNHEY, CDR2 SMNVEV (reference sequence). CDR3 DNA sequence: TGTGCCAGCAGCTTAACTAGCGGGAGGGTCCCAGATACGCAGTATTTT. Its protein is CASSLTSGRVPDTQYF.

This clonotype was seen only once. The chain has TRBV11-2 and TRBJ2-5, with D possibly being TRBD1 (7 bases). There are 14 residues in the CDR3. The germline CDR1 and CDR2 sequences are SGHAT and FQNNGV. The V end was cut by 2 bases, the J end by 5 bases, with 12 bases between. CDR3 DNA: TGTGCCAGCAGCTTATGGAGGGGGCGGGAGACCCAGTACTTC. Amino acid sequence: CASSLWRGRETQYF.

This clonotype was picked up a small number of times. The chain has TRBV28 and TRBJ2-7; D gene uncertain. Per the germline V gene, CDR1 is MDHEN and CDR2 is SYDVKM. The CDR3 is made up of 13 amino acids. V was trimmed by 8 bases and J by 7 bases, leaving 18 bases between them. The CDR3 reads CASEERSSREQYF. The DNA of the CDR3 is TGTGCCAGCGAGGAGCGTTCATCGAGAGAGCAGTACTTC.

This clonotype was counted only a few times. The chain couples TRBV7-6 to TRBJ1-2; D may be TRBD1 (5 bases). The V gene lost 6 bases and the J gene lost 0 bases, with 8 bases spanning the gap. The CDR3 extends over 13 amino acids. Per the germline V gene, CDR1 is SGHVS and CDR2 is FNYEAQ. This CDR3 reads CASREGTNYGYTF. The CDR3 nucleotides read TGTGCCAGCAGGGAGGGGACTAACTATGGCTACACCTTC. Drawing the rest from reference TRBV7-6 and TRBJ1-2, the complete variable domain is GAGVSQSPRYKVTKRGQDVALRCDPISGHVSLYWYRQALGQGPEFLTYFNYEAQQDKSGLPNDRFSAERPEGSISTLTIQRTEQRDSAMYRCASREGTNYGYTFGSGTRLTVV.

CDR3 sequence: CASSLVGRGEGYGYTF. The CDR3 DNA reads TGTGCCAGCAGCTTAGTTGGGCGGGGAGAAGGCTATGGCTACACCTTC. The chain joins TRBV7-9 to TRBJ1-2; D is undetermined. Germline V gene data show CDR1 as SEHNR and CDR2 as FQNEAQ (reference sequence). This CDR3 region has 16 residues. The V and J ends lost 1 base and 4 bases respectively, with 16 bases between them.

This clonotype was detected a few times. The chain uses TRBV24-1 and TRBJ2-2, with D possibly called TRBD1 or TRBD2 (5 bases each). The CDR3 loop spans 15 amino acids. Trimming stripped 5 bases from V and 0 bases from J, with 9 bases between. Per germline, CDR1 KGHDR and CDR2 SFDVKD. The CDR3 here is CATSVWGSNTGELFF. The CDR3 nucleotides read TGTGCCACCAGTGTGTGGGGGTCGAACACCGGGGAGCTGTTTTTT.

In its sample, this clonotype was seen a few times. The rearrangement joins TRBV11-2 to TRBJ2-5, with 7 nucleotides matching TRBD2. Germline V CDR1 and CDR2: SGHAT, FQNNGV. The J segment lost 4 bases and the V segment lost 5 bases, leaving 10 bases of the junction unmatched. There are 15 residues in the CDR3. CDR3 sequence: CASSRLGGSAETQYF. The CDR3 DNA follows: TGTGCCAGCAGCCGACTCGGGGGGTCAGCAGAGACCCAGTACTTC. Together with reference TRBV11-2 and TRBJ2-5, the CDR3 gives the full variable domain: EAGVAQSPRYKIIEKRQSVAFWCNPISGHATLYWYQQILGQGPKLLIQFQNNGVVDDSQLPKDRFSAERLKGVDSTLKIQPAKLEDSAVYLCASSRLGGSAETQYFGPGTRLLVL.

There are a few counts of this clonotype. This rearrangement joins TRBV12-3 or TRBV12-4 to TRBJ1-6; no clear D. The CDR3 loop spans 12 amino acids. Trimming removed 6 bases from V and 15 bases from J, with 15 bases in between. The chain's CDR3 is CASSVEGIYLHF. The CDR3 DNA is TGTGCCAGCAGCGTGGAGGGTATCTACCTCCACTTT.

V and J are TRBV15 and TRBJ2-7; D unclear. The CDR3 runs 14 residues. CDR1 LNHNV and CDR2 YYDKDF come from the germline V gene (reference sequence). V was clipped by 0 bases and J by 8 bases, with 14 bases between them. The CDR3 DNA sequence: TGTGCCACCAGCAGAGACCGGGTCTTAGATAAGCAGTACTTC. This translates into CATSRDRVLDKQYF.

This clonotype appeared a few times. The chain combines TRBV6-2 or TRBV6-3 with TRBJ2-2, with D perhaps TRBD1 (6 bases). V was shortened by 4 bases and J by 0 bases, with 12 bases between the two germline ends. Germline V gives CDR1 MNHEY, CDR2 SVGEGT. There are 16 residues in the CDR3. The CDR3 here is CASSSPGHPNTGELFF. CDR3 coding DNA: TGTGCCAGCAGTTCCCCGGGACACCCGAACACCGGGGAGCTGTTTTTT.

This clonotype came up a few times. The chain combines TRBV7-9 with TRBJ2-1, with D tentatively TRBD2 (6 bases). Germline CDR1 reads SEHNR; CDR2 reads FQNEAQ (reference sequence). This CDR3 has 12 amino acids. Trimming took 5 bases from V and 8 from J, leaving 10 bases between them. CDR3 loop: CASSRDSDEQFF. CDR3 nucleotides: TGTGCCAGCAGCCGGGACTCCGATGAGCAGTTCTTC.

The table lists this clonotype with many counts. The chain combines TRBV9 with TRBJ2-2; unclear D gene. Germline V CDR1 and CDR2: SGDLS, YYNGEE. The ends were cut back, 0 bases at V and 5 bases at J, with 5 bases in the middle. The CDR3 sequence is 13 residues long. In DNA, the CDR3 is TGTGCCAGCAGCGTAGAAGGGACCGGGGAGCTGTTTTTT. Translated: CASSVEGTGELFF.

This clonotype turned up a few times. The V and J genes are TRBV20-1 and TRBJ2-3, with D maybe TRBD2 (5 bases). Germline V lookup: CDR1 DFQATT, CDR2 SNEGSKA (reference sequence). The ends were cut back, 0 bases at V and 0 bases at J, with 13 bases in the middle. This CDR3 comprises 16 residues. The CDR3 region has the DNA TGCAGTGCTAGAGAGTGGGGAGCTTCTAGCACAGATACGCAGTATTTT. It is translated as CSAREWGASSTDTQYF.

This clonotype came up many times. The rearrangement joins TRBV5-1 to TRBJ2-6; no firm D call. This CDR3 comprises 14 residues. The ends were cut back, 4 bases at V and 0 bases at J, with 5 bases in the middle. Germline V gene sequence: CDR1 SGHRS, CDR2 YFSETQ. CDR3 loop: CASSPPSGANVLTF. Here the CDR3 DNA reads TGCGCCAGCAGCCCGCCCTCTGGGGCCAACGTCCTGACTTTC.

This clonotype turned up a few times. This chain connects TRBV2 to TRBJ2-7; D ambiguous. Trimming left V 4 bases short and J 3 bases short, with 13 bases between. Germline-derived CDR1 and CDR2 are SNHLY and FYNNEI. The CDR3 is 14 residues long. The CDR3 loop is CASSGITALYEQYF. The CDR3 DNA reads TGTGCCAGCAGTGGAATCACAGCCCTCTACGAGCAGTACTTC.

This clonotype has more than one count but fewer than ten. The chain combines TRBV28 with TRBJ2-7; no definite D call. CDR3 size: 13 residues. Germline CDR1 and CDR2: MDHEN and SYDVKM. V was trimmed by 1 base and J by 11 bases, leaving 15 bases between them. The CDR3 spells CASSLSQTSPKYF. CDR3 nucleotide sequence: TGTGCCAGCAGTTTATCCCAGACATCTCCTAAGTACTTC.

The table lists this clonotype with a few counts. This sequence joins TRBV7-3 and TRBJ2-4; 12 bases agree with TRBD2. The germline gives CDR1 SGHTA, CDR2 FQGTGA. Trimming at V came to 5 bases and at J to 5 bases, leaving 22 bases not matched to a gene. This CDR3 has 21 amino acids. The CDR3 DNA is TGTGCCAGCAGCCTTGCCCAACTAGCGGGGGGATTTTTGCGGGCGGAAAACATTCAGTACTTC. As protein: CASSLAQLAGGFLRAENIQYF.

The chain couples TRBV29-1 to TRBJ1-1, with 10 bases fitting TRBD1. The germline V gene has CDR1 SQVTM and CDR2 ANQGSEA. This CDR3 has 10 residues. Losses at the gene ends were 4 bases for V and 10 bases for J; bases not matched to a gene: 0. CDR3 region: CSVGQGAAFF. Written as DNA, the CDR3 is TGCAGCGTTGGACAGGGGGCAGCTTTCTTT.

The chain combines TRBV10-3 with TRBJ2-1; D not resolved. V lost 4 bases to trimming and J lost 7 bases, with 11 bases between them. Per germline, CDR1 ENHRY and CDR2 SYGVKD. The CDR3 runs 13 residues. The CDR3 is CAISGVVSNEQFF. The CDR3 bases are TGTGCCATCAGTGGGGTAGTGTCAAATGAGCAGTTCTTC.

This clonotype was detected a few times. The chain is built from TRBV12-3 or TRBV12-4 and TRBJ1-2; TRBD1 matches 7 bases. V shed 6 bases, J shed 5 bases, and the junction held 15 bases outside the gene matches. CDR3 length equals 16 residues. DNA for the CDR3: TGTGCCAGCAGCCGAGGAGGGGGCAAGAATTTATATGGCTACACCTTC. It is translated as CASSRGGGKNLYGYTF.

At least ten counts were recorded for this clonotype. This chain links TRBV3-1 with TRBJ2-5; D gene uncertain. Germline CDR1 LGHDT, CDR2 YNNKEL (reference sequence). The CDR3 is 15 amino acids. The V and J ends lost 0 bases and 1 base respectively, with 9 bases between them. The CDR3 DNA reads TGTGCCAGCAGCCAAGAGGGAATACCCCAAGAGACCCAGTACTTC. This translates into CASSQEGIPQETQYF.

Many counts were recorded for this clonotype. The chain has TRBV6-1 and TRBJ1-1; D is perhaps TRBD1 (6 bases). This CDR3 is built from 14 residues. The V gene lost 6 bases and the J gene lost 3 bases, with 14 bases spanning the gap. CDR1 and CDR2 (germline): MNHNS, SASEGT. CDR3 residues: CASRRQVWDTEAFF. The CDR3 DNA is TGTGCCAGCAGGAGACAGGTGTGGGACACTGAAGCTTTCTTT.

The chain links TRBV7-2 to TRBJ1-4; weak D call: TRBD1 (6 bases). CDR1 and CDR2 (germline): SGHTA, FQGNSA. Deletions cut 0 bases from V and 1 base from J, with 12 bases between. The CDR3 loop spans 17 amino acids. The CDR3, as DNA: TGTGCCAGCAGCTTAGCCGGGGGGGCAGTAACTAATGAAAAACTGTTTTTT. It encodes CASSLAGGAVTNEKLFF.

The chain is built from TRBV5-1 and TRBJ2-6; 7 bases align to TRBD2. Germline CDR1 SGHRS, CDR2 YFSETQ. The CDR3 is made up of 16 amino acids. V was pared by 8 bases and J by 0 bases, with 8 bases of the junction left unmatched. The CDR3 coding sequence is TGCGCCAGTAGGTCAGCGGGGAACTCTGGGGCCAACGTCCTGACTTTC. This encodes CASRSAGNSGANVLTF.

This clonotype was counted only a few times. This sequence joins TRBV4-3 and TRBJ2-3, with a possible D match to TRBD1 (5 bases). CDR1 is LGHNA and CDR2 is YSLEER in the germline V gene. This CDR3 is built from 15 residues. The germline V and J ends were trimmed by 1 base and 0 bases, with 8 bases remaining between them. The CDR3 loop reads CASSQAAGSTDTQYF. The CDR3 DNA follows: TGCGCCAGCAGCCAAGCCGCAGGGAGCACAGATACGCAGTATTTT.

The chain carries TRBV28 and TRBJ2-3; unclear D gene. Germline CDR1 MDHEN, CDR2 SYDVKM. The CDR3 consists of 15 residues. V was shortened by 2 bases and J by 0 bases, with 9 bases between the two germline ends. In DNA, the CDR3 is TGTGCCAGCAGTTTAGCCAGGTCGAGCACAGATACGCAGTATTTT. Its translation is CASSLARSSTDTQYF.

This clonotype turned up a few times. The chain has TRBV15 and TRBJ2-7, with TRBD1 as a possible D gene (5 bases). The CDR3 is 15 amino acids. The germline gives CDR1 LNHNV, CDR2 YYDKDF (reference sequence). With 5 bases removed from V and 4 bases from J, the gap between germline ends came to 18 bases. The CDR3 protein is CATSAPGAEQYEQYF. The DNA for the CDR3 is TGTGCCACCAGCGCCCCTGGGGCCGAACAATACGAGCAGTACTTC.

V gene TRBV7-6 combines with J gene TRBJ1-1; D remains ambiguous. Trimming stripped 3 bases from V and 12 bases from J, with 17 bases between. Germline V CDR1 and CDR2: SGHVS, FNYEAQ. The CDR3 is 13 amino acids. This chain's CDR3 is CASSLRALTRSFF. The CDR3, as DNA: TGTGCCAGCAGCTTGCGCGCCTTAACTAGGTCTTTCTTT.

This clonotype was recorded many times. The genes are TRBV6-5 and TRBJ2-3; 14 positions match TRBD2. V was pared by 6 bases and J by 6 bases, with 8 bases of the junction left unmatched. This CDR3 spans 16 amino acids. Germline CDR1 is MNHEY and CDR2 is SVGAGI. CDR3 protein: CASSLEGLAGEDTQYF. Written as DNA, the CDR3 is TGTGCCAGCAGCTTAGAGGGACTAGCGGGAGAGGATACGCAGTATTTT.

This clonotype has at least ten counts. The chain is built from TRBV10-3 and TRBJ2-5; TRBD2 matches at 11 bases. The CDR3 is 16 amino acids. After removal of 0 bases from V and 5 bases from J, the junction contained 5 bases not matched to a gene. The germline V gene has CDR1 ENHRY and CDR2 SYGVKD. The CDR3: CAISESTSGRWETQYF. As DNA, the CDR3 is TGTGCCATCAGTGAGTCCACTAGCGGGAGATGGGAGACCCAGTACTTC.